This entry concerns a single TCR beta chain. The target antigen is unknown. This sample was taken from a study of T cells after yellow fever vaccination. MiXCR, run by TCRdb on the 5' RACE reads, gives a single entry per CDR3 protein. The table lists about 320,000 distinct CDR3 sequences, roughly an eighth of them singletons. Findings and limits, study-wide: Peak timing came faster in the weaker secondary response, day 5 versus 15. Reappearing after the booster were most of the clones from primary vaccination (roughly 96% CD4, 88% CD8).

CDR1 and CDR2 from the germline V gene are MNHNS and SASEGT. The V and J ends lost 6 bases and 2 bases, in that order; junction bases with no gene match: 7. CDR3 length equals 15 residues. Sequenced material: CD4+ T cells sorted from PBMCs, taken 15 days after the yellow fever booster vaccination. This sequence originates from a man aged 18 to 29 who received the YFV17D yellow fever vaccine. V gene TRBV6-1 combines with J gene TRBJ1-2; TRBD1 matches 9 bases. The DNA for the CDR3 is TGTGCCAGCAGACAGGGACAGGGTCTGAACTATGGCTACACCTTC. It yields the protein CASRQGQGLNYGYTF.